This TCR beta chain stems from a study of blood T cells in healthy people across ages. Background on the study: About one barcoded beta molecule per two T cells was captured by template switching. Study-wide points: In these data, TCR beta diversity tracked strongly with naive T cell percentage.

V lost 2 bases to trimming and J lost 5 bases, with 12 bases between them. The CDR3 has 15 amino acids. Per the germline V gene, CDR1 is SSHAT and CDR2 is FNYEAQ (reference sequence). Worth noting for this clonotype: Its antigen is still unknown.

PCR was performed a second time for about 7 to 11 cycles using a sample-barcoded 5' primer and a J-beta primer mix. Individual samples furnished no less than 3 million CDR3-containing paired-end reads apiece. TCRdb passed the 5' RACE reads through MiXCR, listing each CDR3 protein once. This repertoire shows 700,000 to 800,000 distinct CDR3 sequences, roughly 47% found once; its top ten account for 20% to 25%. This TCR came from a woman in her sixties or seventies in good health. The chain joins TRBV7-7 to TRBJ2-2, with no clear D. The sample taken for sequencing was blood. The CDR3 DNA is TGTGCCAGCAGCTTATCAACCGCGGCTACCGGGGAGCTGTTTTTT. This translates into CASSLSTAATGELFF.